The clone carrying this T cell receptor beta chain was counted a few times. Its target is unknown. Of the isolated RNA, all was reverse transcribed, and so the sequenced material was expressed TCRB transcripts. TCRdb's copy holds only in-frame clones and misses some; the assay was immunoSEQ multiplex PCR. The sample has around 600,000 clones, around 12% seen once; the top ten hold 0.09% to 0.15%. The sample comes from a study of beta chain features in type 1 diabetes. The study's findings and limits: Moderate but significant shortening of TCRB CDR3s was recorded in all four CD4+ subsets from Type 1 diabetes patients.

CDR1 SGHTA and CDR2 FQGNSA come from the germline V gene. V lost 4 bases to trimming and J lost 7 bases, with 13 bases between them. There are 14 residues in the CDR3. The specimen sequenced was naive CD4+ T cells from blood. This clonotype was sampled from a man aged 25 to 40 with type 1 diabetes. The chain joins TRBV7-2 to TRBJ1-4; D gene unclear. CDR3 region: CASSWATGGEKLFF. In DNA, the CDR3 is TGTGCCAGCAGCTGGGCCACCGGAGGTGAAAAACTGTTTTTT.